These 22 T cell receptor beta chains share one sample of origin, sequenced in a study of T-cell reconstitution after alpha-beta-depleted transplantation in children (dated by TCRdb to about 2016). What the treatment or condition label conveys for this sample: allogeneic hematopoietic cell transplantation with graft depleted of TCRalphabeta T cells and CD19 B cells. To prepare the library, PCR was applied. The listed sequencing device is Illumina HiSeq 2500. Molecular barcoding was employed in the preparation of TCR libraries, with unique molecular identifiers being used to normalize TCRbeta repertoire quantification. TCRdb redid the processing of the public reads, applying fastp at Q25 and MiXCR, and retained in-frame beta chains. Every entry covers one CDR3 protein and lists the most common genes and DNA from its rows. This sample lists some 81,000 distinct CDR3 sequences; roughly an eighth were detected once. Together, the top ten hold 25% to 30% of the sample.

Here the sequenced sample was PBMCs, mostly from graft donor cells, taken 180 days after TCRalphabeta/CD19-depleted stem cell transplant. The source of these receptors is a male patient aged 2 to 9 who had a stem cell transplant for acute lymphoblastic leukemia, so the T cells may come from the graft donor.

At least ten counts were recorded for this clonotype. J is TRBJ2-7 and V is TRBV5-6; D is unclear. Germline V CDR1 and CDR2: SGHDT, YYEEEE. This CDR3 is 13 amino acids long. V was shortened by 7 bases and J by 3 bases, with 14 bases between the two germline ends. For the CDR3, the DNA is TGTGCCAGCCGAAGGGCTATGAACTACGAGCAGTACTTC. This sequence encodes CASRRAMNYEQYF. The entire variable domain, with the rest obtained from reference TRBV5-6 and TRBJ2-7, is as follows: DAGVTQSPTHLIKTRGQQVTLRCSPKSGHDTVSWYQQALGQGPQFIFQYYEEEERQRGNFPDRFSGHQFPNYSSELNVNALLLGDSALYLCASRRAMNYEQYFGPGTRLTVT.

This chain uses TRBV7-9 with TRBJ1-2, with unresolved D. This CDR3 region has 16 residues. Trimming stripped 1 base from V and 4 bases from J, with 16 bases between. Germline CDR1 SEHNR, CDR2 FQNEAQ (reference sequence). In nucleotides, the CDR3 is TGTGCCAGCAGCTTAGGGCGCAGGATCAACTTCTATGGCTACACCTTC. The encoded protein is CASSLGRRINFYGYTF.

This clonotype was seen more than once but under ten times. This CDR3 reads CSARAAGGNTQYF. The CDR3 nucleotides are TGCAGTGCTAGAGCGGCGGGAGGAAATACGCAGTATTTT. The chain has TRBV20-1 and TRBJ2-3, with 8 nucleotides matching TRBD2. The CDR3 extends over 13 amino acids. Germline V gene lookup returns CDR1 DFQATT and CDR2 SNEGSKA (reference sequence). Losses at the gene ends were 1 base for V and 7 bases for J; bases not matched to a gene: 4.

In this sample, this clonotype turned up a few times. J is TRBJ2-7 and V is TRBV27; the D gene is possibly TRBD1 (6 bases). This CDR3 region has 12 residues. CDR1 MNHEY and CDR2 SMNVEV come from the germline V gene (reference sequence). V shed 4 bases and J shed 6 bases, with 10 bases lying between them. This CDR3 is CASSYRVGEQYF. The CDR3 region has the DNA TGTGCCAGCAGTTACAGGGTTGGCGAGCAGTACTTC.

This chain uses TRBV6-2 or TRBV6-3 with TRBJ1-1; TRBD1 matches 7 bases. Germline V CDR1 and CDR2: MNHEY, SVGEGT. Trimming removed 2 bases from V and 3 bases from J; junction bases left unmatched: 12. The CDR3 covers 17 residues. This chain's CDR3 is CASSYRQGYHQDTEAFF. The DNA for the CDR3 is TGTGCCAGCAGTTACAGACAGGGCTACCACCAGGACACTGAAGCTTTCTTT.

This clonotype was counted between two and nine times. The V call is TRBV2, the J call TRBJ2-5; no reliable D call. The CDR3 runs 11 residues. The germline V gene encodes CDR1 SNHLY and CDR2 FYNNEI. The V end was cut by 7 bases, the J end by 4 bases, with 7 bases between. CDR3 nucleotide sequence: TGTGCCAGCATGAGAGGAGAGACCCAGTACTTC. This translates into CASMRGETQYF. The whole variable domain, remainder taken from reference TRBV2 and TRBJ2-5, is EPEVTQTPSHQVTQMGQEVILRCVPISNHLYFYWYRQILGQKVEFLVSFYNNEISEKSEIFDDQFSVERPDGSNFTLKIRSTKLEDSAMYFCASMRGETQYFGPGTRLLVL.

This clonotype was observed a handful of times. V and J are TRBV18 and TRBJ1-2; a possible D gene is TRBD1 (6 bases). V was clipped by 2 bases and J by 2 bases, with 27 bases between them. Germline CDR1 reads KGHSH; CDR2 reads LQKENI. This CDR3 has 20 amino acids. The CDR3 loop is CASSPRDKTGFGARNYGYTF. For the CDR3, the DNA is TGTGCCAGCTCACCAAGGGACAAGACAGGCTTCGGGGCCAGGAACTATGGCTACACCTTC.

This clonotype was counted between two and nine times. The V gene is TRBV5-1, the J gene TRBJ2-7; the D is unclear. Trimming cost V 2 bases and J 0 bases, with 9 bases left between them. The CDR3 is 14 residues long. CDR1 is SGHRS and CDR2 is YFSETQ in the germline V gene. CDR3 amino acids: CASSFGPASYEQYF. The CDR3 region has the DNA TGCGCCAGCAGCTTCGGGCCTGCCTCCTACGAGCAGTACTTC.

Ten or more counts support this clonotype. This chain joins TRBV5-1 and TRBJ1-1; 8 bases fit TRBD1. The germline V gene encodes CDR1 SGHRS and CDR2 YFSETQ. CDR3 size: 17 residues. After removal of 3 bases from V and 4 bases from J, the junction contained 14 bases not matched to a gene. This CDR3 reads CASSYSPGGEVGTEAFF. The CDR3 coding sequence is TGCGCCAGCAGCTATAGCCCAGGGGGCGAGGTGGGCACTGAAGCTTTCTTT.

A few counts support this clonotype. The chain links TRBV12-3 or TRBV12-4 to TRBJ2-4; maybe TRBD1 (6 bases). Trimming pared 2 bases from V and 2 bases from J, leaving 10 bases between. The CDR3 length is 15 residues. The CDR3 sequence: CASSLRQGTKNIQYF. CDR3 bases: TGTGCCAGCAGTTTAAGGCAGGGGACCAAAAACATTCAGTACTTC.

The chain joins TRBV20-1 to TRBJ2-2; TRBD2 matches at 7 bases. V lost 6 bases, J lost 0 bases, and 4 bases stayed unmatched. The V gene's germline CDR1 is DFQATT and CDR2 SNEGSKA (reference sequence). The CDR3 runs 14 residues. The CDR3 DNA is TGCAGTGCCCGAAGCGGGGCGAACACCGGGGAGCTGTTTTTT. Protein sequence: CSARSGANTGELFF.

There are a few counts of this clonotype. The chain carries TRBV20-1 and TRBJ1-1, with D hard to call. The CDR3 totals 11 residues. The germline gives CDR1 DFQATT, CDR2 SNEGSKA (reference sequence). V was shortened by 5 bases and J by 5 bases, with 9 bases between the two germline ends. In DNA form, the CDR3 reads TGCAGTGCTTTCTCAAGTACTGAAGCTTTCTTT. This translates into CSAFSSTEAFF.

This chain links TRBV7-8 with TRBJ2-6; 7 bases line up with TRBD1. The CDR3 length is 17 residues. J lost 0 bases, V lost 5 bases, and 7 bases had no gene match. In germline, CDR1 is SGHVS, CDR2 FQNEAQ. The CDR3 sequence is CASSPQGPASGANVLTF. DNA for the CDR3: TGTGCCAGCAGCCCACAGGGGCCTGCCTCTGGGGCCAACGTCCTGACTTTC.

This clonotype has just a few counts. The genes are TRBV7-2 and TRBJ2-3, with 8 bases aligning to TRBD2. The germline V gene encodes CDR1 SGHTA and CDR2 FQGNSA. The CDR3 consists of 16 residues. Trimming took 5 bases from V and 2 from J; bases not matched to a gene: 9. CDR3 loop: CASSRSGRALTDTQYF. The CDR3 DNA reads TGTGCCAGCAGCCGCTCCGGGAGGGCTCTCACAGATACGCAGTATTTT.

The rearrangement joins TRBV18 to TRBJ2-2, with D hard to call. Germline V CDR1 and CDR2: KGHSH, LQKENI. Trimming removed 2 bases at V and 7 bases at J, with 11 bases between. The CDR3 extends over 14 amino acids. The CDR3 loop is CASSPGVSRGELFF. The CDR3 DNA sequence: TGTGCCAGCTCACCAGGAGTATCACGCGGGGAGCTGTTTTTT.

This clonotype occurred many times. This sequence joins TRBV10-3 and TRBJ2-6; 11 nucleotides agree with TRBD2. This CDR3 region has 17 residues. Germline lookup yields CDR1 ENHRY and CDR2 SYGVKD. V shed 4 bases and J 0 bases; nucleotides not matched to a gene: 2. The CDR3 DNA follows: TGTGCCATCAGTGGACTAGCGGGGAGCTCTGGGGCCAACGTCCTGACTTTC. Protein product: CAISGLAGSSGANVLTF.

This clonotype was picked up a small number of times. This chain uses TRBV7-2 with TRBJ2-4; D unresolved. The germline V gene encodes CDR1 SGHTA and CDR2 FQGNSA. This CDR3 is built from 16 residues. Deletions cut 4 bases from V and 2 bases from J, with 15 bases between. This chain's CDR3 is CASSYYAVGSKNIQYF. In DNA form, the CDR3 reads TGTGCCAGCAGCTACTACGCTGTAGGATCCAAAAACATTCAGTACTTC. The whole variable domain, remainder taken from reference TRBV7-2 and TRBJ2-4, is GAGVSQSPSNKVTEKGKDVELRCDPISGHTALYWYRQSLGQGLEFLIYFQGNSAPDKSGLPSDRFSAERTGGSVSTLTIQRTQQEDSAVYLCASSYYAVGSKNIQYFGAGTRLSVL.

This clonotype has only a few counts. The chain joins TRBV7-2 to TRBJ2-3; D perhaps matches TRBD2 (6 bases). Germline CDR1 reads SGHTA; CDR2 reads FQGNSA. Trimming cost V 3 bases and J 7 bases, with 20 bases left between them. The CDR3 extends over 16 amino acids. The CDR3 nucleotides read TGTGCCAGCAGCTTTAGACTAGTGGGGTTAACAAATACGCAGTATTTT. It translates to CASSFRLVGLTNTQYF.

This clonotype was counted at least ten times. The chain combines TRBV10-3 with TRBJ2-7, with TRBD1 matching 7 bases. The germline CDR1 and CDR2 sequences are ENHRY and SYGVKD. This CDR3 comprises 12 residues. V dropped 10 bases and J dropped 4; count of bases not matched to a gene: 7. The CDR3 region has the DNA TGTGCCAGCAGGGGGACCCGATACGAGCAGTACTTC. Its protein product is CASRGTRYEQYF.

This clonotype showed up many times. The chain recombines TRBV7-8 with TRBJ1-6, with a weak D call TRBD1 (5 bases). Deletions cut 5 bases from V and 7 bases from J, with 18 bases between. Germline V CDR1 and CDR2: SGHVS, FQNEAQ. There are 16 residues in the CDR3. In DNA form, the CDR3 reads TGTGCCAGCAGCGGGGGTAGGCGGGACGGAAATTCACCCCTCCACTTT. The encoded protein is CASSGGRRDGNSPLHF. The whole variable domain, filled in from reference TRBV7-8 and TRBJ1-6, reads GAGVSQSPRYKVAKRGQDVALRCDPISGHVSLFWYQQALGQGPEFLTYFQNEAQLDKSGLPSDRFFAERPEGSVSTLKIQRTQQEDSAVYLCASSGGRRDGNSPLHFGNGTRLTVT.

The chain combines TRBV29-1 with TRBJ1-5; maybe TRBD1 (6 bases). V was trimmed by 4 bases and J by 7 bases, leaving 11 bases between them. Per the germline V gene, CDR1 is SQVTM and CDR2 is ANQGSEA. There are 12 residues in the CDR3. The CDR3 loop is CSVGGGGQPQHF. The DNA of the CDR3 is TGCAGCGTTGGAGGGGGAGGGCAGCCCCAGCATTTT.

On this clonotype itself: The junction departs from the called germline gene at one end, perhaps through a read error. V usage is TRBV6-5 and J usage is TRBJ1-4; 7 bases agree with TRBD1. The CDR3 has 15 residues. Germline assignment: CDR1 MNHEY and CDR2 SVGAGI. The CDR3, as DNA: TGTGCCAGCAGTTACCGGGGACAGCTGAATGAAAAGCTGTTTTTT. Translating gives CASSYRGQLNEKLFF.